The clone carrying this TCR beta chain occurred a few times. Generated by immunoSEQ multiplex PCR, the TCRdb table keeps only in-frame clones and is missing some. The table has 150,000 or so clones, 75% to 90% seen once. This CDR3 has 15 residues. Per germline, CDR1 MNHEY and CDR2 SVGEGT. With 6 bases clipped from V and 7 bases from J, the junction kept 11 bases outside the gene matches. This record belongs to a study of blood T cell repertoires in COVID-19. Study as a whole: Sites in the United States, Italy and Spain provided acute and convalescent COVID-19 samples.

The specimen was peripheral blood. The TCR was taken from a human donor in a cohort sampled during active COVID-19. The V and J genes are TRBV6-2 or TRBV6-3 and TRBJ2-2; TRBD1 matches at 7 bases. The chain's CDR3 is CASSEKGANIGELFF. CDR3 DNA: TGTGCCAGCAGCGAAAAGGGGGCGAATATCGGGGAGCTGTTTTTT.